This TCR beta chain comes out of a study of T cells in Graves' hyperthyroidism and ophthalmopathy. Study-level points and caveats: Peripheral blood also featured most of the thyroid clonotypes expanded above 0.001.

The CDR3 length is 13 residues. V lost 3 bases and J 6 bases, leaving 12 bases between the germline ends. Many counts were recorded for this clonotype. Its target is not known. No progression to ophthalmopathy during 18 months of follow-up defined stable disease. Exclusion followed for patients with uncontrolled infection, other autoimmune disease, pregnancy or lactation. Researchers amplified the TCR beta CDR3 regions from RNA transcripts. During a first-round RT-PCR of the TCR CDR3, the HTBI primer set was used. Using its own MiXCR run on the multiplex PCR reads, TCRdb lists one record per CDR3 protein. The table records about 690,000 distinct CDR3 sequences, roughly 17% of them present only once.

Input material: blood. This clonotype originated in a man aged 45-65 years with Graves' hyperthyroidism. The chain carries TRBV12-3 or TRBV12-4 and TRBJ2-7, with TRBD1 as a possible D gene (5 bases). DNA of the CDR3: TGTGCCAGCAGTTTGAAGGGGAAGCGCGAGCAGTACTTC. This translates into CASSLKGKREQYF.